Listed below are T cell receptor beta chains from one sample, sequenced in a study of long-term antiretroviral therapy in people with HIV. Sequencing used immunoSEQ multiplex PCR; TCRdb keeps in-frame clones, though not all of them. The sample has roughly 27,000 clones, around 85% seen once. The starting material was unsorted PBMCs, obtained 2.3 years after starting antiretroviral therapy. All receptors derive from a man aged 35 to 55 with HIV. The CDR3 runs from the conserved cysteine through the conserved F or W. A D gene is named only where the DNA matches it firmly. Size is omitted from some rows. Given values are once, few, many or a class for expanded clones.

>NA|TRBV2|NA|TRBJ2-7
TGTGCCAGCAGTGAATACGGACCCTACGAGCAGTACTTC
CASSEYGPYEQYF
>NA|TRBV6-6|NA|TRBJ1-1
TGTGCCAGCAGTTACCAGGGAGAAGCTTTCTTT
CASSYQGEAFF
>TRBD1|TRBV5-1|NA|TRBJ2-1
TGCGCCAGCAGCCCCAAGGCCGGGACAGGGTCCTACAATGAGCAGTTCTTC
CASSPKAGTGSYNEQFF
>TRBD2|TRBV5-1|NA|TRBJ2-7
TGCGCCAGCAGCTCCTCACTAGCGGGGGGCCACGAGCAGTACTTC
CASSSSLAGGHEQYF
>NA|TRBV5-1|NA|TRBJ2-7
TGCGCCAGCAGCTTGGGCAGGGCCTACGAGCAGTACTTC
CASSLGRAYEQYF
>TRBD1|TRBV6-1|NA|TRBJ1-4
TGTGCCAGCAGTGACGGGACAGATGAAAAACTGTTTTTT
CASSDGTDEKLFF
>NA|TRBV9|NA|TRBJ2-5
TGTGCCAGCAGCGATGCCGAGGTGGGGCAAGAGACCCAGTACTTC
CASSDAEVGQETQYF
>NA|TRBV19|NA|TRBJ1-1
TGTGCCAGTAAGGAGGGTGGTGAAGCTTTCTTT
CASKEGGEAFF
>NA|TRBV5-6|NA|TRBJ2-3
TGTGCCAGCAGCACCACAGGGCTGGAACCGTATTTT
CASSTTGLEPYF
>TRBD1|TRBV2|NA|TRBJ1-2
TGTGCCAGCGTTACCGGGACAGGGGGCCGACCCTATGGCTACACCTTC
CASVTGTGGRPYGYTF
>TRBD2|TRBV5-1|NA|TRBJ2-2
TGCGCCAGCAGCTTGGCGAACCTAGCGGGGACCGGGGAGCTGTTTTTT
CASSLANLAGTGELFF
>NA|TRBV21-1|NA|TRBJ1-5
TGTGCCAGCAGCGGACAGGGGAATCAGCCCCAGCATTTT
CASSGQGNQPQHF
>NA|TRBV29-1|NA|TRBJ2-7
TGCAGCGGGGCAGACCTCCTCTACGAGCAGTACTTC
CSGADLLYEQYF
>NA|TRBV4-1|NA|TRBJ1-1
TGCGCCAGCAGCCTGAACTTCTTAGGCGGGAACATGAACACTGAAGCTTTCTTT
CASSLNFLGGNMNTEAFF
>NA|TRBV19|NA|TRBJ2-7
TGTGCCAGTACCTCCCGAAGTGGAGGGGACGAGCAGTACTTC
CASTSRSGGDEQYF
>NA|TRBV6-5|NA|TRBJ1-4
TGTGCCAGCAGTTACGCCCCAGGGGTAACTAATGAAAAACTGTTTTTT
CASSYAPGVTNEKLFF
>NA|TRBV11-2|few|TRBJ1-6
TGTGCCAGCAGCTTAGGCCTGGAGAGCCGAGGGGCCCTCCACTTT
CASSLGLESRGALHF
>TRBD2|TRBV5-5|NA|TRBJ2-1
TGTGCCAGCAGCCCCCCCTCAGTTAGCGGGGAGTTCTTC
CASSPPSVSGEFF
>TRBD1|TRBV2|NA|TRBJ1-5
TGTGCCAGCAGTGACTCAGGACAGGGAAGGGCCCAGCATTTT
CASSDSGQGRAQHF
>NA|TRBV6-5|NA|TRBJ1-1
TGTGCCAGCAGTTACTCGATAAGGGAGAGCACTGAAGCTTTCTTT
CASSYSIRESTEAFF